These 28 T cell receptor beta chains were sequenced from one sample in a study of T cell responses to AZD1222 COVID-19 vaccine. Profiled with immunoSEQ multiplex PCR; TCRdb holds only in-frame clones, not every one. This table has about 140,000 clones, 85% to 95% appearing once. The source material was peripheral blood, sampled on day 0 of MenACWY control vaccination. These receptors were taken from an adult in good health.

V gene TRBV19 combines with J gene TRBJ1-5; 7 positions match TRBD1. V gave up 7 bases and J gave up 0 bases; unmatched junction bases: 15. Germline-derived CDR1 and CDR2 are LNHDA and SQIVND (reference sequence). CDR3 size: 18 residues. The CDR3 loop is CASTPTGPHRYSNQPQHF. In DNA, the CDR3 is TGTGCCAGTACCCCGACAGGGCCCCACCGTTATAGCAATCAGCCCCAGCATTTT.

This chain links TRBV5-1 with TRBJ2-1; TRBD2 agrees at 7 bases. The CDR3 extends over 17 amino acids. The V and J ends lost 2 bases and 2 bases, in that order; junction bases with no gene match: 10. Germline-derived CDR1 and CDR2 are SGHRS and YFSETQ. CDR3 loop: CASSLVLSGNTYNEQFF. The CDR3 DNA reads TGCGCCAGCAGCTTAGTTTTGAGCGGGAACACCTACAATGAGCAGTTCTTC.

The J gene is TRBJ1-2, the V gene TRBV5-1, with no clear D. The ends were cut back, 3 bases at V and 8 bases at J, with 23 bases in the middle. The CDR3 is 16 amino acids. Germline-derived CDR1 and CDR2 are SGHRS and YFSETQ. CDR3 sequence (DNA): TGCGCCAGCAGCTCCGTAACCCAGGTGACCCCCACCGGCTACACCTTC. It yields the protein CASSSVTQVTPTGYTF.

CDR3 amino acids: CASSQRRWPGLSYEQYF. The CDR3 DNA reads as TGTGCCAGCAGTCAGAGACGTTGGCCAGGGTTATCCTACGAGCAGTACTTC. This chain uses TRBV7-8 with TRBJ2-7; D is perhaps TRBD1 (5 bases). The V gene lost 6 bases and the J gene lost 1 base, with 22 bases spanning the gap. The CDR3 length is 17 residues. The germline V gene encodes CDR1 SGHVS and CDR2 FQNEAQ.

The chain recombines TRBV4-1 with TRBJ2-5; D not certain. The CDR3 has 14 amino acids. V lost 0 bases to trimming and J lost 4 bases, with 9 bases between them. Per the germline V gene, CDR1 is MGHRA and CDR2 is YSYEKL. Here the CDR3 reads CASSQDSQIETQYF. As DNA, the CDR3 is TGCGCCAGCAGCCAAGATTCCCAGATAGAGACCCAGTACTTC.

This clone was recorded only once. V usage is TRBV7-2 and J usage is TRBJ2-7, with D tentatively TRBD1 or TRBD2 (5 bases each). CDR3 length equals 15 residues. Trimming took 4 bases from V and 0 from J, leaving 13 bases between them. The germline CDR1 and CDR2 sequences are SGHTA and FQGNSA. This CDR3 reads CASSSSGTASYEQYF. As DNA, the CDR3 is TGTGCCAGCAGCTCCTCCGGGACCGCCTCCTACGAGCAGTACTTC.

The V gene is TRBV28, the J gene TRBJ2-5, with TRBD2 identical over 13 bases. V lost 1 base and J lost 4; bases outside the gene matches: 3. Germline V gene lookup returns CDR1 MDHEN and CDR2 SYDVKM. The CDR3 has 16 residues. CDR3 sequence (DNA): TGTGCCAGCAGTTTATTTGGACTAGCGGGAGTAGAGACCCAGTACTTC. Protein product: CASSLFGLAGVETQYF.

In this sample, this clone turned up once. The chain employs TRBV24-1 and TRBJ2-5; D is unclear. The CDR3 extends over 14 amino acids. V was pared by 2 bases and J by 4 bases, with 10 bases between. Germline loops: CDR1 KGHDR, CDR2 SFDVKD. CDR3 DNA sequence: TGTGCCACCAGTGATTCGAATACCGGAGAGACCCAGTACTTC. Translating it yields CATSDSNTGETQYF.

The rearrangement links TRBV6-5 to TRBJ1-1; D is perhaps TRBD1 (5 bases). CDR3 length: 13 residues. CDR1 is MNHEY and CDR2 is SVGAGI in the germline V gene. V shed 6 bases and J shed 5 bases, with 13 bases lying between them. CDR3 loop: CASSPGPGTEAFF. CDR3 nucleotides: TGTGCCAGCAGCCCGGGACCGGGAACTGAAGCTTTCTTT.

The rearrangement links TRBV7-9 to TRBJ1-2; D ambiguous. Trimming took off 2 bases at V and 7 bases at J, with 8 bases between the two ends. CDR3 length: 12 residues. CDR1 is SEHNR, CDR2 FQNEAQ, per germline (reference sequence). The CDR3 reads CASSLLFGGYTF. In nucleotides, the CDR3 is TGTGCCAGCAGCTTATTATTTGGTGGCTACACCTTC.

This clone has just one count. This rearrangement joins TRBV6-5 to TRBJ2-7; D may correspond to TRBD1 or TRBD2 (5 bases each). Trimming cost V 0 bases and J 3 bases, with 15 bases left between them. Germline-derived CDR1 and CDR2 are MNHEY and SVGAGI. This CDR3 is 16 amino acids long. The DNA for the CDR3 is TGTGCCAGCAGTTACTCGGTGGGGGAAGCGGACTACGAGCAGTACTTC. It yields the protein CASSYSVGEADYEQYF.

The genes are TRBV27 and TRBJ1-1; the D is unclear. This CDR3 is 17 amino acids long. Germline V CDR1 and CDR2: MNHEY, SMNVEV (reference sequence). Trimming left V 0 bases short and J 3 bases short, with 17 bases between. CDR3 amino acids: CASSLSGSWRGYTEAFF. The CDR3 bases are TGTGCCAGCAGTTTATCCGGCTCATGGCGAGGGTACACTGAAGCTTTCTTT.

This rearrangement joins TRBV7-2 to TRBJ2-3; D tentatively reads TRBD1 or TRBD2 (6 bases each). V shed 7 bases and J shed 0 bases, with 14 bases lying between them. Germline values: CDR1 SGHTA, CDR2 FQGNSA. This CDR3 region has 15 residues. The CDR3 bases are TGTGCCAGCAACCCAAGGGGGGTTAGCACAGATACGCAGTATTTT. Translated: CASNPRGVSTDTQYF.

V is TRBV14 and J is TRBJ1-1; D unclear. Germline V gene sequence: CDR1 SGHDN, CDR2 FVKESK. This CDR3 spans 13 amino acids. With 4 bases removed from V and 1 base from J, the gap between germline ends came to 7 bases. The CDR3 DNA sequence: TGTGCCAGCAGCCTGGGCCAGAACACTGAAGCTTTCTTT. Protein: CASSLGQNTEAFF.

The V gene is TRBV5-4, the J gene TRBJ2-5; 11 positions match TRBD2. This CDR3 comprises 15 residues. Germline V gene data show CDR1 as SGHNT and CDR2 as YYREEE (reference sequence). Trimming at V came to 3 bases and at J to 4 bases, leaving 5 bases not matched to a gene. The CDR3 here is CASSWLAGGPETQYF. For the CDR3, the DNA is TGTGCCAGCAGCTGGCTAGCGGGGGGCCCAGAGACCCAGTACTTC.

The chain carries TRBV12-3 or TRBV12-4 and TRBJ1-5, with 8 bases identical to TRBD1. The CDR3 covers 13 residues. V lost 9 bases, J lost 7 bases, and 8 bases stayed unmatched. The CDR3 bases are TGTGCCAGAGACAGGGGCGGGCGGCAGCCCCAGCATTTT. Protein product: CARDRGGRQPQHF.

The gene calls are TRBV7-2 and TRBJ1-4; D may be TRBD1 (6 bases). The CDR3 consists of 13 residues. Trimming left V 2 bases short and J 6 bases short, with 7 bases between. Germline CDR1 is SGHTA and CDR2 is FQGNSA. The CDR3 region is CASSLTGYEKLFF. Written as DNA, the CDR3 is TGTGCCAGCAGCTTAACAGGGTATGAAAAACTGTTTTTT.

This chain links TRBV15 with TRBJ1-4; D gene uncertain. The CDR3 extends over 13 amino acids. Germline values: CDR1 LNHNV, CDR2 YYDKDF (reference sequence). The V gene lost 1 base and the J gene lost 10 bases, with 10 bases spanning the gap. The CDR3 protein is CATSRGSGVKLFF. DNA of the CDR3: TGTGCCACCAGCAGAGGTTCAGGTGTAAAACTGTTTTTT.

The V call is TRBV5-4, the J call TRBJ1-5; 7 bases are a match to TRBD1. Germline values: CDR1 SGHNT, CDR2 YYREEE (reference sequence). V was pared by 4 bases and J by 0 bases, with 16 bases of the junction left unmatched. The length of the CDR3 is 19 residues. The CDR3 loop is CASSPPNRGLPDSNQPQHF. The CDR3 DNA reads as TGTGCCAGCAGCCCGCCAAACAGGGGTCTTCCAGATAGCAATCAGCCCCAGCATTTT.

The rearrangement links TRBV29-1 to TRBJ1-3; maybe TRBD1 (5 bases). The germline V gene has CDR1 SQVTM and CDR2 ANQGSEA. This CDR3 contains 13 residues. With 4 bases removed from V and 4 bases from J, the gap between germline ends came to 11 bases. CDR3 protein: CSVGGGSGNTIYF. CDR3 DNA sequence: TGCAGCGTTGGTGGGGGGTCCGGAAACACCATATATTTT.

The gene calls are TRBV5-1 and TRBJ2-3, with D maybe TRBD2 (5 bases). CDR3 length: 14 residues. Germline CDR1 is SGHRS and CDR2 is YFSETQ. V lost 5 bases and J lost 0, with 10 bases in between. The CDR3 loop reads CASSRETSTDTQYF. The CDR3 DNA sequence: TGCGCCAGCAGTAGGGAGACTAGCACAGATACGCAGTATTTT.

The chain joins TRBV13 to TRBJ2-3, with 11 positions matching TRBD2. The germline gives CDR1 PRHDT, CDR2 FYEKMQ (reference sequence). V gave up 5 bases and J gave up 4 bases; unmatched junction bases: 5. The CDR3 has 15 residues. CDR3 in amino acids: CASSGGLAGADTQYF. DNA of the CDR3: TGTGCCAGCAGCGGAGGACTAGCGGGCGCAGATACGCAGTATTTT.

The V call is TRBV12-3 or TRBV12-4, the J call TRBJ2-5, with D unclear. V dropped 2 bases and J dropped 2 bases, with 6 bases sitting between them. This CDR3 contains 13 residues. The DNA for the CDR3 is TGTGCCAGCAGTTTATCCGGGCAAGAGACCCAGTACTTC. The encoded protein is CASSLSGQETQYF.

In nucleotides, the CDR3 is TGTGCCAGCAGCCAAGGAGGGGGAGCGGGGCTCACAGATACGCAGTATTTT. Translated: CASSQGGGAGLTDTQYF. The genes are TRBV3-1 (or the pseudogene TRBV3-2) and TRBJ2-3; TRBD2 might be the D (7 bases). Between the trimmed V and J ends, which lost 1 base and 2 bases, there was a span of 16 bases. This CDR3 has 17 residues. CDR1 and CDR2 from the germline V gene are LGHDT and YNNKEL (reference sequence).

This CDR3 reads CAWRTGLGGNTIYF. The CDR3 bases are TGTGCCTGGAGGACAGGGCTTGGGGGAAACACCATATATTTT. The J gene is TRBJ1-3, the V gene TRBV30; TRBD1 matches 7 bases. V lost 3 bases to trimming and J lost 4 bases; unmatched junction nucleotides: 6. The CDR3 runs to 14 residues. Germline loops: CDR1 GTSNPN, CDR2 SVGIG (reference sequence).

V is TRBV5-1 and J is TRBJ1-2; D is unclear. The CDR3 is 14 residues long. The V end lost 0 bases, the J end lost 4 bases, and 10 bases lay between the germline ends. Germline V gene sequence: CDR1 SGHRS, CDR2 YFSETQ. Here the CDR3 DNA reads TGCGCCAGCAGCTTGGGTCGGGGAGTCTATGGCTACACCTTC. It encodes CASSLGRGVYGYTF.

The rearrangement links TRBV19 to TRBJ2-6; 7 bases map to TRBD1. The junction had 12 bases not matched to a gene; V was cut back by 7 bases and J by 0 bases. This CDR3 has 18 amino acids. Germline V lookup: CDR1 LNHDA, CDR2 SQIVND (reference sequence). CDR3 loop: CASTPIGTASSGANVLTF. DNA of the CDR3: TGTGCCAGTACTCCTATCGGGACAGCTAGCTCTGGGGCCAACGTCCTGACTTTC.

CDR3 in amino acids: CASSFQNQPQHF. The CDR3 bases are TGTGCCAGCAGTTTCCAAAATCAGCCCCAGCATTTT. The chain couples TRBV28 to TRBJ1-5; the D is unclear. V was trimmed by 3 bases and J by 4 bases, leaving 4 bases between them. Looked up from germline, CDR1 is MDHEN and CDR2 is SYDVKM. The CDR3 totals 12 residues. The full variable domain, rest sourced from reference TRBV28 and TRBJ1-5, is DVKVTQSSRYLVKRTGEKVFLECVQDMDHENMFWYRQDPGLGLRLIYFSYDVKMKEKGDIPEGYSVSREKKERFSLILESASTNQTSMYLCASSFQNQPQHFGDGTRLSIL.